This T cell receptor (beta chain) was found in a study of cytomegalovirus exposure and HLA in healthy donors. As for the study in general: Unique TCRs numbering around 85 million, obtained from HLA-typed donors, made up an early data release. Study conclusions and caveats: Segments of the TCR beta V type were, in most cases, productive about 87% or about 30% of the time in an earlier analysis. Sequences of the TCR beta chain were said to predict the HLA-A and HLA-B alleles of most subjects accurately.

Trimming took 5 bases from V and 8 from J; bases not matched to a gene: 13. Per the germline V gene, CDR1 is SGDLS and CDR2 is YYNGEE. This CDR3 has 15 amino acids. As to this clone: Its antigen is not known.

The PCR had 60 Vbeta and 13 Jbeta primers. Repertoires were generated with immunoSEQ multiplex PCR, while TCRdb's copy carries only in-frame clones and drops some. This sample carries some 180,000 clones, around four fifths of them seen once, and the ten largest clones take approximately 1.3%. Material for sequencing was PBMCs. The chain is built from TRBV9 and TRBJ2-5, with TRBD1 matching 9 bases. The clonotype originates from a young man in good health and CMV-seronegative. For the CDR3, the DNA is TGTGCCAGCAGTACTCAACCCGGGACAGGGAGCACCCAGTACTTC. Its protein product is CASSTQPGTGSTQYF. Full variable domain (rest looked up from reference TRBV9 and TRBJ2-5): DSGVTQTPKHLITATGQRVTLRCSPRSGDLSVYWYQQSLDQGLQFLIQYYNGEERAKGNILERFSAQQFPDLHSELNLSSLELGDSALYFCASSTQPGTGSTQYFGPGTRLLVL.